One sample yielded the 25 T cell receptor beta chains listed below, sequenced in a study of blood T cell repertoires in COVID-19. Assay used: immunoSEQ multiplex PCR; TCRdb lists only in-frame clones, some missing. The sample carries around 140,000 clones, about 80% recorded once. Sequencing was carried out using PBMCs or T cells enriched from blood (not recorded which). All receptors come from a woman in her forties or fifties who had recovered from COVID-19.

The V call is TRBV2, the J call TRBJ2-2, with D possibly TRBD1 on 5 matching bases. The germline V gene has CDR1 SNHLY and CDR2 FYNNEI. V was shortened by 4 bases and J by 5 bases, with 14 bases between the two germline ends. The CDR3 sequence is 15 residues long. The CDR3 protein is CASSGTLPGTGELFF. The CDR3 DNA is TGTGCCAGCAGTGGGACCCTCCCAGGGACCGGGGAGCTGTTTTTT.

The chain combines TRBV7-8 with TRBJ1-5; no clear D gene. CDR3 size: 15 residues. Trimming removed 1 base at V and 5 bases at J, with 12 bases between. CDR1 is SGHVS and CDR2 is FQNEAQ in the germline V gene. The CDR3 DNA sequence: TGTGCCAGCAGCTTAGTAGGAGCGGTTGATCAGCCCCAGCATTTT. It specifies CASSLVGAVDQPQHF.

The chain is built from TRBV2 and TRBJ1-1, with D possibly TRBD1 on 6 matching bases. CDR1 is SNHLY, CDR2 FYNNEI, per germline. The CDR3 loop spans 13 amino acids. The ends were cut back, 4 bases at V and 11 bases at J, with 17 bases in the middle. The CDR3 sequence: CASSVAGVGGAFF. The CDR3 DNA reads TGTGCCAGCAGTGTCGCAGGGGTCGGTGGGGCTTTCTTT.

This clone was observed a handful of times. The V call is TRBV19, the J call TRBJ2-3, with D possibly matching TRBD1 (6 bases). CDR1 is LNHDA and CDR2 is SQIVND in the germline V gene (reference sequence). The CDR3 has 14 amino acids. Trimming pared 6 bases from V and 2 bases from J, leaving 12 bases between. The CDR3 region is CASSPGASTDTQYF. In nucleotides, the CDR3 is TGTGCCAGTAGCCCAGGGGCCTCCACAGATACGCAGTATTTT.

Remarks on this clone: Its ends do not fully match the called genes, so a read error is possible. Other DNA sequences in this sample translate to the same CDR3. The V gene is TRBV28, the J gene TRBJ1-1; 7 positions match TRBD1. Germline values: CDR1 MDHEN, CDR2 SYDVKM. CDR3 length: 15 amino acids. CDR3 nucleotides: TGTGCCAGCAGTTTCGGCAGGGGGTGGTACACTGAAGCTTTCTTC. Its protein product is CASSFGRGWYTEAFF.

This clone was observed a single time. The CDR3 region has the DNA TGTGCCAGCACCTTAGGGGGGACAGACACAGATACGCAGTATTTT. Its translation: CASTLGGTDTDTQYF. This sequence joins TRBV5-4 and TRBJ2-3; possibly TRBD1 for D (7 bases). Trimming removed 6 bases from V and 2 bases from J, with 16 bases in between. The CDR3 consists of 15 residues. Germline lookup yields CDR1 SGHNT and CDR2 YYREEE (reference sequence).

This clone appeared a few times. The chain couples TRBV7-9 to TRBJ2-1; TRBD1 agrees at 10 bases. Germline V lookup: CDR1 SEHNR, CDR2 FQNEAQ (reference sequence). The CDR3 sequence is 15 residues long. V shed 10 bases and J 9 bases; nucleotides not matched to a gene: 15. The CDR3 region is CATGLPGQGIGEQFF. In nucleotides, the CDR3 is TGTGCCACAGGACTGCCGGGACAGGGGATCGGTGAGCAGTTCTTC. The full variable domain, completed using reference TRBV7-9 and TRBJ2-1, is DTGVSQNPRHKITKRGQNVTFRCDPISEHNRLYWYRQTLGQGPEFLTYFQNEAQLEKSRLLSDRFSAERPKGSFSTLEIQRTEQGDSAMYLCATGLPGQGIGEQFFGPGTRLTVL.

CDR3 amino acids: CASSSYRTDQAGELFF. The CDR3 DNA reads as TGTGCCAGCAGCTCATACAGGACGGACCAGGCCGGGGAGCTGTTTTTT. The chain is built from TRBV11-3 and TRBJ2-2; a possible D gene is TRBD1 (5 bases). V lost 4 bases and J 6 bases, leaving 18 bases between the germline ends. CDR1 is SGHNT, CDR2 YENEEA, per germline. CDR3 size: 16 residues. Variable domain in full (rest from reference TRBV11-3 and TRBJ2-2): EAGVVQSPRYKIIEKKQPVAFWCNPISGHNTLYWYLQNLGQGPELLIRYENEEAVDDSQLPKDRFSAERLKGVDSTLKIQPAELGDSAVYLCASSSYRTDQAGELFFGEGSRLTVL.

This clone appeared a few times. V and J are TRBV2 and TRBJ2-1; D unclear. From germline, CDR1 is SNHLY and CDR2 FYNNEI. This CDR3 region has 14 residues. V lost 0 bases and J lost 4, with 7 bases in between. The CDR3 reads CASSEAVDYNEQFF. The CDR3 DNA follows: TGTGCCAGCAGTGAAGCAGTAGATTACAATGAGCAGTTCTTC.

The chain is built from TRBV11-2 and TRBJ2-1; TRBD2 aligns across 9 bases. The V gene's germline CDR1 is SGHAT and CDR2 FQNNGV. Losses at the gene ends were 5 bases for V and 4 bases for J; bases not matched to a gene: 6. The CDR3 totals 15 residues. The CDR3, as DNA: TGTGCCAGCAGCGTGAGCGGGGGGTCTTACAATGAGCAGTTCTTC. This sequence encodes CASSVSGGSYNEQFF. The complete variable domain, with remaining parts taken from reference TRBV11-2 and TRBJ2-1, reads EAGVAQSPRYKIIEKRQSVAFWCNPISGHATLYWYQQILGQGPKLLIQFQNNGVVDDSQLPKDRFSAERLKGVDSTLKIQPAKLEDSAVYLCASSVSGGSYNEQFFGPGTRLTVL.

The CDR3 sequence is CASSLAYTEAFF. In nucleotides, the CDR3 is TGTGCCAGCAGCTTAGCCTACACTGAAGCTTTCTTT. The chain combines TRBV11-2 with TRBJ1-1; D unclear. The CDR3 loop spans 12 amino acids. The V gene lost 1 base and the J gene lost 3 bases, with 3 bases spanning the gap. Germline CDR1 SGHAT, CDR2 FQNNGV.

The J gene is TRBJ2-7, the V gene TRBV30; D is perhaps TRBD2 (5 bases). Germline V lookup: CDR1 GTSNPN, CDR2 SVGIG (reference sequence). V was shortened by 0 bases and J by 7 bases, with 10 bases between the two germline ends. The CDR3 runs to 12 residues. CDR3 region: CAWSVLDREQYF. CDR3 nucleotide sequence: TGTGCCTGGAGTGTACTAGATCGGGAGCAGTACTTC.

This clone was counted between two and nine times. This chain joins TRBV5-1 and TRBJ1-1; D unresolved. In germline, CDR1 is SGHRS, CDR2 YFSETQ. V shed 5 bases and J shed 6 bases, with 17 bases lying between them. This CDR3 spans 14 amino acids. CDR3 DNA sequence: TGCGCCAGCAGTTCGCAGTTGGTTAATCCTGAAGCTTTCTTT. Amino acids: CASSSQLVNPEAFF. Variable domain in full (rest from reference TRBV5-1 and TRBJ1-1): KAGVTQTPRYLIKTRGQQVTLSCSPISGHRSVSWYQQTPGQGLQFLFEYFSETQRNKGNFPGRFSGRQFSNSRSEMNVSTLELGDSALYLCASSSQLVNPEAFFGQGTRLTVV.

This clone was detected only a few times. The J gene is TRBJ1-1, the V gene TRBV6-5; 11 bases agree with TRBD1. CDR3 size: 15 residues. From germline, CDR1 is MNHEY and CDR2 SVGAGI. Unmatched junction bases numbered 11, after V lost 6 bases and J lost 8 bases. CDR3 nucleotide sequence: TGTGCCAGCAGAGGACAGGGGGCCGGCGAGCTAGAAGCTTTCTTT. This gives the protein CASRGQGAGELEAFF.

This clone was seen more than once but under ten times. The chain has TRBV28 and TRBJ2-5, with TRBD1 matching over 11 bases. The CDR3 covers 14 residues. Trimming cost V 6 bases and J 4 bases; bases outside gene matches: 4. CDR1 is MDHEN and CDR2 is SYDVKM in the germline V gene. In DNA, the CDR3 is TGTGCCAGCAGCCCTGGGACAGGGGGAGAGACCCAGTACTTC. Its translation is CASSPGTGGETQYF.

V and J are TRBV7-8 and TRBJ2-3; 7 bases map to TRBD2. The CDR3 runs to 17 residues. In germline, CDR1 is SGHVS, CDR2 FQNEAQ. The ends lost 5 bases at V and 0 bases at J; junction bases unmatched: 11. DNA for the CDR3: TGTGCCAGCAGCCCCGGGTTGGGGCGGGAGAGCACAGATACGCAGTATTTT. Protein: CASSPGLGRESTDTQYF.

This clone was observed a handful of times. The genes are TRBV6-5 and TRBJ1-1; 7 nucleotides match TRBD1. The CDR3 spans 11 residues. Germline-derived CDR1 and CDR2 are MNHEY and SVGAGI. V lost 6 bases to trimming and J lost 7 bases; unmatched junction nucleotides: 2. In DNA form, the CDR3 reads TGTGCCAGCAGAGGGGGCAGTGAAGCTTTCTTT. Its protein is CASRGGSEAFF.

The rearrangement joins TRBV4-2 to TRBJ1-5; tentative D call: TRBD1 (6 bases). The germline V and J ends were trimmed by 0 bases and 3 bases, with 9 bases remaining between them. Germline V gives CDR1 LGHNA, CDR2 YNFKEQ. The CDR3 runs to 15 residues. CDR3 coding DNA: TGTGCCAGCAGCCAAGATGGACAGACCAATCAGCCCCAGCATTTT. It yields the protein CASSQDGQTNQPQHF.

The chain links TRBV5-6 to TRBJ1-3; 9 bases are a match to TRBD1. CDR3 length equals 15 residues. Germline CDR1 reads SGHDT; CDR2 reads YYEEEE. J lost 3 bases, V lost 0 bases, and 1 base had no gene match. Here the CDR3 DNA reads TGTGCCAGCAGCTTGGACAGGGGGCTTGGAAACACCATATATTTT. It encodes CASSLDRGLGNTIYF.

V is TRBV3-1 (or the pseudogene TRBV3-2) and J is TRBJ1-5; TRBD1 is a possible D gene (6 bases). The CDR3 spans 16 residues. In germline, CDR1 is LGHDT, CDR2 YNNKEL (reference sequence). Deletions cut 4 bases from V and 6 bases from J, with 19 bases between. The CDR3 nucleotides read TGTGCCAGCAGCCCGAATCCCACAGGGACCACTCAGCCCCAGCATTTT. Translating gives CASSPNPTGTTQPQHF.

This clone rates as medium-sized (0.01 to 0.1%). In nucleotides, the CDR3 is TGTGCCACCTCTCAGGACAGGGGCGGGGGGGAGCTGTTTTTT. Its protein is CATSQDRGGGELFF. The chain employs TRBV28 and TRBJ2-2; 9 bases are shared with TRBD1. J gave up 8 bases and V 10 bases, and 11 bases lay outside the gene matches. The CDR3 is made up of 14 amino acids. Germline lookup yields CDR1 MDHEN and CDR2 SYDVKM. Using reference TRBV28 and TRBJ2-2 for the parts outside the CDR3, the full variable domain is DVKVTQSSRYLVKRTGEKVFLECVQDMDHENMFWYRQDPGLGLRLIYFSYDVKMKEKGDIPEGYSVSREKKERFSLILESASTNQTSMYLCATSQDRGGGELFFGEGSRLTVL.

This clone has only a few counts. V gene TRBV7-9 combines with J gene TRBJ2-5; a possible D gene is TRBD1 (5 bases). Germline V gene sequence: CDR1 SEHNR, CDR2 FQNEAQ (reference sequence). This CDR3 comprises 12 residues. V gave up 6 bases and J gave up 8 bases, with 13 bases separating them. The CDR3 is CASRSTTVTQYF. The DNA of the CDR3 is TGTGCCAGCAGATCTACGACAGTCACCCAGTACTTC.

The V gene is TRBV6-5, the J gene TRBJ1-1; 7 nucleotides align to TRBD1. Germline lookup yields CDR1 MNHEY and CDR2 SVGAGI. The trim removed 10 bases at V and 6 bases at J, leaving 17 bases unmatched. The CDR3 loop spans 15 amino acids. CDR3 sequence (DNA): TGTGCCACCTCGGACAGGTGGCGCAGGTACTCTGAAGCTTTCTTT. It translates to CATSDRWRRYSEAFF.

This clone was detected once. The chain uses TRBV7-8 and TRBJ1-3, with a tentative D call TRBD1 (5 bases). V dropped 1 base and J dropped 0 bases, with 10 bases sitting between them. The CDR3 totals 16 residues. Germline V gives CDR1 SGHVS, CDR2 FQNEAQ. The CDR3 spells CASSLGGHRSGNTIYF. The CDR3 region has the DNA TGTGCCAGCAGCTTAGGTGGACACCGCTCTGGAAACACCATATATTTT.

The gene calls are TRBV6-5 and TRBJ1-1; maybe TRBD1 (6 bases). The V end lost 7 bases, the J end lost 6 bases, and 18 bases lay between the germline ends. The length of the CDR3 is 14 residues. Germline CDR1 reads MNHEY; CDR2 reads SVGAGI. The chain's CDR3 is CASTGLGGEAEAFF. CDR3 DNA: TGTGCCAGCACCGGATTAGGGGGGGAAGCTGAAGCTTTCTTT.